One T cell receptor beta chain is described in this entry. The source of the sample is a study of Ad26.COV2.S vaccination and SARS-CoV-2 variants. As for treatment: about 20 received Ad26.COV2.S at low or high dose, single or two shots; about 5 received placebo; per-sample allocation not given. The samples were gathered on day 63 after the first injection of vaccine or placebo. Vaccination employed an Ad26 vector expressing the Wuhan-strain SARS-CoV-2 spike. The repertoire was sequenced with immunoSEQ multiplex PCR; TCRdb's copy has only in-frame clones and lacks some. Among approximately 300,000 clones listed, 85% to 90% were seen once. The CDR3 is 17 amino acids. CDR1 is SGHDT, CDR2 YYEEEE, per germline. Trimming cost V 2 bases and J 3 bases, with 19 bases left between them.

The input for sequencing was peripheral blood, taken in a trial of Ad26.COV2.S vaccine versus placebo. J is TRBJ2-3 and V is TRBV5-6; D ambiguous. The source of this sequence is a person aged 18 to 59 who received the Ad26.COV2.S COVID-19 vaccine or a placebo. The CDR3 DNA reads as TGTGCCAGCAGCTTCCCGAAGAGACTGGGCCCTACAGATACGCAGTATTTT. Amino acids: CASSFPKRLGPTDTQYF.